The rows below give T cell receptor beta chains drawn from one sample of a study of ipilimumab plus nivolumab after autologous stem cell transplantation. The assay was immunoSEQ multiplex PCR, and TCRdb's table has in-frame clones only and misses some. The profile shows 1,500 to 2,000 clones, around 81% of them singletons. Material: PBMCs, obtained in a trial of ipilimumab plus nivolumab as post-transplant consolidation. These receptors came from a female donor with multiple myeloma. Both conserved end residues are part of each CDR3. Fields, in order: V gene, CDR3 length, clone size, J gene, D gene, CDR3 DNA, CDR3 protein. A D gene is named only where the DNA matches it firmly. Expanded clones are given a class, and other clones once, few, many or no size at all.

TRBV11-2	14	.	TRBJ1-1	.	TGTGCCAGCAGCTTAAATTCGGTCAACACTGAAGCTTTCTTT	CASSLNSVNTEAFF
TRBV2	16	.	TRBJ2-1	.	TGTGCCAGCAGGGGGGCGGGGGCGGACCGGAATAATGAGCAGTTCTTC	CASRGAGADRNNEQFF
TRBV19	14	few	TRBJ2-7	.	TGTGCCAGTAGTCCCCAGACCGGTTTCTACGAGCAGTACTTC	CASSPQTGFYEQYF
TRBV28	16	.	TRBJ1-2	.	TGTGCCAGCAGTTTGATCGACTTGTCGAGTCCAGGAGGCTACACCTTC	CASSLIDLSSPGGYTF
TRBV30	13	.	TRBJ1-1	.	TGTGCCTGGACAACAGGGTACAACACTGAAGCTTTCTTT	CAWTTGYNTEAFF
TRBV11-2	17	.	TRBJ2-1	TRBD2	TGTGCCAGCAGCTCGGCCGGGACTAGCGGGCCGAGCAATGAGCAGTTCTTC	CASSSAGTSGPSNEQFF
TRBV5-1	16	once	TRBJ2-2	.	TGCGCCAGCAGCTTGGAGGGGTACGCGAACACCGGGGAGCTGTTTTTT	CASSLEGYANTGELFF
TRBV9	18	few	TRBJ2-5	TRBD2	TGTGCCAGCAGCTCCTATGGGACGACTAGCGGAGACCAAGAGACCCAGTACTTC	CASSSYGTTSGDQETQYF
TRBV7-2	16	.	TRBJ2-1	TRBD2	TGTGCCAGCAGCTTATGGACTAGCACGTTAGGCAATGAGCAGTTCTTC	CASSLWTSTLGNEQFF
TRBV10-1	14	.	TRBJ2-2	.	TGCGCCAGCAGTGAGTCTACTTCGCGCGGGGAGCTGTTTTTT	CASSESTSRGELFF
TRBV11-2	13	.	TRBJ2-5	.	TGTGCCAGCAGCCTAGGGTGGGGTGCTGAGCAGTACTTC	CASSLGWGAEQYF
TRBV7-9	15	few	TRBJ1-5	.	TGTGCCAGCAGCTTAGGGACAGCCAGCAATCAGCCCCAGCATTTT	CASSLGTASNQPQHF
TRBV18	14	few	TRBJ1-5	TRBD1	TGTGCCAGCTCACAAACAGGGGGCGATCAGCCCCAGCATTTT	CASSQTGGDQPQHF
TRBV9	17	.	TRBJ2-3	.	TGTGCCAGCAGCGTAGCGGTCACTGGGGGAACCACAGATACGCAGTATTTT	CASSVAVTGGTTDTQYF
TRBV12-5	14	.	TRBJ2-3	.	TGTGCTAGTGGTTTGTTGGGGTTACCAGGTACGCAGTATTTT	CASGLLGLPGTQYF
TRBV7-2	13	large	TRBJ2-7	.	TGTGCCAGCAGCCTAGGGTGGGGTGCTGAGCAGTACTTC	CASSLGWGAEQYF
TRBV7-3	12	.	TRBJ2-7	.	TGTGCCAGCAGCCCTAGCTCCTACGAGCAGTACTTC	CASSPSSYEQYF
TRBV4-2	18	.	TRBJ2-6	.	TGTGCCAGCAGCAGAAATGACAGGTTACAAAGTCGGGCCAACGTCCTGACTTTC	CASSRNDRLQSRANVLTF
TRBV11-1	14	.	TRBJ1-1	.	TGTGCCAGCAGCTCGGAGGGTTTTGGGACTGAAGCTTTCTTT	CASSSEGFGTEAFF
TRBV25-1	15	once	TRBJ2-1	TRBD2	TGTGCCAGCAGTGAACTAGCGGGAGCCGGCAATGAGCAGTTCTTC	CASSELAGAGNEQFF
TRBV2	13	.	TRBJ1-1	TRBD1	TGTGCCAGCAAGCCGGGACAGGGAGTTGAAGCTTTCTTT	CASKPGQGVEAFF
TRBV28	13	.	TRBJ1-5	TRBD1	TGTGCCAGCAGGTACAGGGGCGGTCAGCCCCAGCATTTT	CASRYRGGQPQHF
TRBV5-6	16	.	TRBJ2-5	TRBD1	TGTGCCAGCAGCTTGAGTAACAGGGGGCAACGGGAGACCCAGTACTTC	CASSLSNRGQRETQYF
TRBV11-2	13	.	TRBJ2-7	.	TGTGCCAGCAGCCTAGGGTGGGGTGCTGAGCAGTACTTC	CASSLGWGAEQYF
TRBV30	16	.	TRBJ1-2	.	TGTGCCTGGAGCCCCCCTTTCTCCGGGCGTACCTATGGCTACACCTTC	CAWSPPFSGRTYGYTF
TRBV7-9	16	.	TRBJ1-4	.	TGTGCCAGCAGCTTGGTGGGACGGCAGAGTAATGAAAAACTGTTTTTT	CASSLVGRQSNEKLFF
TRBV11-3	15	.	TRBJ2-2	.	TGTGCCAGCAGTCCGGCGGCAGGGAGCACCGGGGAGCTGTTTTTT	CASSPAAGSTGELFF
TRBV5-6	14	.	TRBJ1-1	.	TGTGCCAGCAGCATCGGAACGTTGAACACTGAAGCTTTCTTT	CASSIGTLNTEAFF
TRBV28	12	.	TRBJ1-2	.	TGTGCCAGCTCTGGGGAGGTCAGTGGCTACACCTTC	CASSGEVSGYTF
TRBV28	15	.	TRBJ2-7	TRBD1	TGTGCCAGCACCCCCGGGACAGGGGGAAGAAACGAGCAGTACTTC	CASTPGTGGRNEQYF
TRBV5-1	14	.	TRBJ2-7	.	TGCGCCAGCAGCGAAATTACCCCCCCTTACGAGCAGTACTTC	CASSEITPPYEQYF
TRBV5-4	11	few	TRBJ1-3	.	TGTGCCAGCAGCTTGGATTCCACCATATATTTT	CASSLDSTIYF
TRBV21-1	14	.	TRBJ2-2	.	TGTGCCAGCAGCTTCAAAGGTCACACCGGGGAGCTGTTTTTT	CASSFKGHTGELFF
TRBV29-1	12	.	TRBJ1-5	TRBD1	TGCAGCGCCGGACAGGAAAATCAGCCCCAGCATTTT	CSAGQENQPQHF
TRBV7-6	16	.	TRBJ2-3	TRBD2	TGTGCCAGCAGCTCCGGACTAGCGGGACCTCTAGATACGCAGTATTTT	CASSSGLAGPLDTQYF
TRBV4-2	18	.	TRBJ2-1	TRBD2	TGTGCCAGCAGCCAAGATCCGGGGCTAGCGGGAGGGTACAATGAGCAGTTCTTC	CASSQDPGLAGGYNEQFF
TRBV11-3	15	.	TRBJ2-1	.	TGTGCCAGCAGCTTAGCGTCAGGAGCCTACAATGAGCAGTTCTTC	CASSLASGAYNEQFF
TRBV23-1	15	few	TRBJ2-3	TRBD1	TGCGCCAGCAGTGATAAGGGGACAGGGGTTGATACGCAGTATTTT	CASSDKGTGVDTQYF
TRBV7-9	14	.	TRBJ1-6	TRBD1	TGTGCCAGCAGCTTAGTGACAGGGGATTCACCCCTCCACTTT	CASSLVTGDSPLHF
TRBV4-3	17	.	TRBJ2-6	.	TGCGCCAGCAGCCAAGATTCGGAGGACGGAGGGGCCAACGTCCTGACTTTC	CASSQDSEDGGANVLTF
TRBV5-4	16	.	TRBJ2-5	TRBD2	TGTGCCAGCAGCGTCATAGCGGGAGGAGGCCAAGAGACCCAGTACTTC	CASSVIAGGGQETQYF
TRBV5-6	15	.	TRBJ2-7	TRBD1	TGTGCCAGCAGCTTGGGGGACAGGGGATCCTACGAGCAGTACTTC	CASSLGDRGSYEQYF
TRBV21-1	15	.	TRBJ1-1	.	TGTGCCAGCAGCAAAGCGATAAGGGGGGACACTGAAGCTTTCTTT	CASSKAIRGDTEAFF
TRBV30	14	large	TRBJ2-3	.	TGTGCCTGGACGGGGACCTCTAGCACAGATACGCAGTATTTT	CAWTGTSSTDTQYF
TRBV7-9	12	.	TRBJ2-7	.	TGTGCCAGCAGCACTCAAGGCTACGAGCAGTACTTC	CASSTQGYEQYF
TRBV7-1	10	once	TRBJ2-7	.	TGTGCCAGCAGCTTAGGCGAGCAGTACTTC	CASSLGEQYF
TRBV28	16	.	TRBJ1-6	TRBD1	TGTGCCAGCAGTTGGGGGGACAGCTCCTATAATTCACCCCTCCACTTT	CASSWGDSSYNSPLHF
TRBV7-2	16	.	TRBJ1-3	TRBD1	TGTGCCAGCAGCGTCACAGGGGGAAACTCTGGAAACACCATATATTTT	CASSVTGGNSGNTIYF
TRBV28	12	few	TRBJ2-5	.	TGTGCCAGCAGTTTTGGTCAAGAGACCCAGTACTTC	CASSFGQETQYF
TRBV7-2	13	.	TRBJ1-1	.	TGTGCCAGCAGCTTTACACAAGCCAGTGAAGCTTTCTTT	CASSFTQASEAFF
TRBV6-5	13	.	TRBJ2-7	.	TGTGCCAGCAGTTACCGGCTCAACTACGAGCAGTACTTC	CASSYRLNYEQYF
TRBV14	14	once	TRBJ2-3	.	TGTGCCAGCAGCCGAGCCGGGTCAGCTAATACGCAGTATTTT	CASSRAGSANTQYF